Listed below are T cell receptor beta chains from one sample, sequenced in a study of CD8 T cells in Susac syndrome. TCRdb called the immunoSEQ multiplex PCR reads again in MiXCR, with one record for every CDR3 protein. The profile shows about 400,000 distinct CDR3 sequences, more than 80% of them singletons. Sequencing used CD8+ T cells from PBMCs. These receptors all come from a human donor with multiple sclerosis. Each CDR3 is given with its conserved first and last residue. Each record gives: CDR3 length, J gene, D gene, clone size, V gene, CDR3 DNA, CDR3 protein. D genes are given only for firm matches. Clone size is shown for a subset of rows, as once, few, many or a class of expanded clone.

CDR3 length: 13; J gene: TRBJ1-1; D gene: .; clone size: .; V gene: TRBV6-4; CDR3 DNA: TGTGCCAGCAGTGCTGACGGGCTGGCGGAAGCTTTCTTT; CDR3 protein: CASSADGLAEAFF
CDR3 length: 17; J gene: TRBJ1-4; D gene: .; clone size: .; V gene: TRBV7-4; CDR3 DNA: TGTGCCAGCAACTGTCCGGGGCCGATAGTGGGGAATGAAAAACTGTTTTTT; CDR3 protein: CASNCPGPIVGNEKLFF
CDR3 length: 13; J gene: TRBJ2-1; D gene: TRBD1; clone size: .; V gene: TRBV23-1; CDR3 DNA: TGCGCCAACGTCTGGACAGGGGGAAATGAGCAGTTCTTC; CDR3 protein: CANVWTGGNEQFF
CDR3 length: 15; J gene: TRBJ1-2; D gene: .; clone size: .; V gene: TRBV30; CDR3 DNA: TGTGCCTGGAGTGTGGGAGGGGGTAGTGGCTATGGCTACACCTTC; CDR3 protein: CAWSVGGGSGYGYTF
CDR3 length: 16; J gene: TRBJ2-7; D gene: TRBD2; clone size: few; V gene: TRBV5-1; CDR3 DNA: TGCGCCAGGGTAGGAGTGGGAGGGCCAGATAACTGCGAGCAGTACTTC; CDR3 protein: CARVGVGGPDNCEQYF
CDR3 length: 15; J gene: TRBJ2-3; D gene: .; clone size: few; V gene: TRBV11-2; CDR3 DNA: TGTGCCAGCAACGTTAAGGGGTCTCCGGCAGATACGCAGTATTTT; CDR3 protein: CASNVKGSPADTQYF
CDR3 length: 13; J gene: TRBJ2-1; D gene: .; clone size: .; V gene: TRBV6-5; CDR3 DNA: TGTGCCAGCAGTTACGAAACCCGGGATGAGCAGTTCTTC; CDR3 protein: CASSYETRDEQFF
CDR3 length: 18; J gene: TRBJ2-3; D gene: TRBD1; clone size: .; V gene: TRBV28; CDR3 DNA: TGTGCCAGCAGTTTAGGGACAGGGGGCGAATCAGGCACAGATACGCAGTATTTT; CDR3 protein: CASSLGTGGESGTDTQYF
CDR3 length: 12; J gene: TRBJ1-2; D gene: .; clone size: .; V gene: TRBV29-1; CDR3 DNA: TGCAGCGTTGATTGGGGGTCCTATGGCTACACCTTC; CDR3 protein: CSVDWGSYGYTF
CDR3 length: 13; J gene: TRBJ1-1; D gene: .; clone size: .; V gene: TRBV6-4; CDR3 DNA: TGTGCCAGCAGTGACGGCAGCAGATGTGAAGCTTTCTTT; CDR3 protein: CASSDGSRCEAFF
CDR3 length: 13; J gene: TRBJ2-1; D gene: .; clone size: .; V gene: TRBV19; CDR3 DNA: TGTGCCAGTAGTGCCGGCCGCTACAATGAGCAGTTCTTC; CDR3 protein: CASSAGRYNEQFF
CDR3 length: 15; J gene: TRBJ1-1; D gene: TRBD1; clone size: once; V gene: TRBV7-4; CDR3 DNA: TGTGCCAGCAGCGAATCGGACAGGCCGAACACTGAAGCTTTCTTT; CDR3 protein: CASSESDRPNTEAFF
CDR3 length: 16; J gene: TRBJ2-6; D gene: TRBD1; clone size: few; V gene: TRBV24-1; CDR3 DNA: TGTGCAGAAACCGGGACAGGGTATCCTGGGGCCAACGTCCTGACTTTC; CDR3 protein: CAETGTGYPGANVLTF
CDR3 length: 17; J gene: TRBJ2-1; D gene: TRBD2; clone size: .; V gene: TRBV20-1; CDR3 DNA: TGCAGTGATAAGACCCCGATTGGGCTAGCGGCATACAATGAGCAGTTCTTC; CDR3 protein: CSDKTPIGLAAYNEQFF
CDR3 length: 16; J gene: TRBJ2-3; D gene: .; clone size: .; V gene: TRBV7-9; CDR3 DNA: TGTGCCAGCAGCTCCCCAGAGGCCCATGGTGAGGATACGCAGTATTTT; CDR3 protein: CASSSPEAHGEDTQYF
CDR3 length: 15; J gene: TRBJ1-5; D gene: .; clone size: .; V gene: TRBV5-5; CDR3 DNA: TGTGCCAGCAGCTTGTGGGCAGCTAGCAATCAGCCCCAGCATTTT; CDR3 protein: CASSLWAASNQPQHF
CDR3 length: 15; J gene: TRBJ2-2; D gene: TRBD2; clone size: .; V gene: TRBV2; CDR3 DNA: TGTGCCATCGCGCAACTAGCGGGATCACCCGGGGAGCTGTTTTTT; CDR3 protein: CAIAQLAGSPGELFF
CDR3 length: 14; J gene: TRBJ2-5; D gene: TRBD1; clone size: .; V gene: TRBV5-1; CDR3 DNA: TGCGCCAGCAGCCCGGACAGGAATCAAGAGACCCAGTACTTC; CDR3 protein: CASSPDRNQETQYF
CDR3 length: 15; J gene: TRBJ2-1; D gene: TRBD1; clone size: few; V gene: TRBV5-4; CDR3 DNA: TGTGCCAGCAGCTTGGGACAGGGGGTGTACAATGAGCAGTTCTTC; CDR3 protein: CASSLGQGVYNEQFF